The rows below give T cell receptor beta chains drawn from one sample of a study of Graves' ophthalmopathy and Graves' hyperthyroidism. From the multiplex PCR reads, TCRdb called clonotypes with MiXCR, one entry per CDR3 protein. The data hold some 160,000 distinct CDR3 sequences, with around 40% observed a single time. Sequenced sample: peripheral blood. The source is a man aged 25-40 years with Graves' ophthalmopathy. CDR3s include the opening cysteine and the closing phenylalanine or tryptophan. A D gene is named only where the DNA matches it firmly. Some rows have no size entry. The others give once, few or many, or a class for an expanded clone.

d_call | j_call | cdr3_length | clone_size | v_call | cdr3_nt | cdr3_aa
NA | TRBJ2-2 | 14 | many | TRBV6-2/TRBV6-3 | TGTGCCAGCACCCGTTTTGGGGGTCCCGGGGAGCTGTTTTTT | CASTRFGGPGELFF
TRBD2 | TRBJ2-7 | 14 | many | TRBV7-2 | TGTGCCAGCAGCTACCGTAGCGGGCGCTACGAGCAGTACTTC | CASSYRSGRYEQYF
NA | TRBJ2-7 | 14 | many | TRBV2 | TGTGCCAGCAGCCCAGATCGCGGGGACTACGAGCAGTACTTC | CASSPDRGDYEQYF
NA | TRBJ1-1 | 15 | many | TRBV27 | TGTGCCAGCAGTTCTCACAGGATCTCCCCTACTGAAGCTTTCTTT | CASSSHRISPTEAFF
TRBD1 | TRBJ1-1 | 14 | many | TRBV10-3 | TGTGCCATCAACGGGGGACAGGTGAACACTGAAGCTTTCTTT | CAINGGQVNTEAFF
NA | TRBJ1-3 | 14 | many | TRBV27 | TGTGCCAGCAATTACAGTGACTCTGGAAACACCATATATTTT | CASNYSDSGNTIYF
TRBD1 | TRBJ1-2 | 14 | NA | TRBV28 | TGTGCCAGCATAGGGGACAGCTCCTTCTATGGCTACACCTTC | CASIGDSSFYGYTF
NA | TRBJ1-5 | 17 | many | TRBV30 | TGTGCCTGGAGCGCCACCCGGGGGGGCTATAGCAATCAGCCCCAGCATTTT | CAWSATRGGYSNQPQHF
NA | TRBJ2-7 | 14 | once | TRBV30 | TGTGCCTGGAGTGTAGGGACGGACGGCTACGAGCAGTACTTC | CAWSVGTDGYEQYF
NA | TRBJ2-7 | 12 | many | TRBV29-1 | TGCAGCGTTGAGTCGAGCGGCTACGAGCAGTACTTC | CSVESSGYEQYF